The rows below give T cell receptor beta chains drawn from one sample of a study of blood T cells in healthy people across ages. TCRdb processed the 5' RACE reads anew with MiXCR; each CDR3 protein has one entry. The profile shows some 790,000 distinct CDR3 sequences, 25% to 35% of them singletons. Sequenced sample: blood. The origin of the receptors is a woman older than 75 in good health. CDR3s include the opening cysteine and the closing phenylalanine or tryptophan. Each record gives: CDR3 protein, CDR3 DNA, J gene, D gene, clone size, V gene. A D gene is named only where the DNA matches it firmly. For some rows the clone size is stated as once, few or many, or as a class when expanded; others skip it.

CASSGWWGDTQYF	TGTGCCAGCAGCGGGTGGTGGGGGGATACGCAGTATTTT	TRBJ2-3	.	once	TRBV7-2
CASSRGTGIRYGYTF	TGTGCCAGCAGTCGAGGGACAGGAATTCGCTATGGCTACACCTTC	TRBJ1-2	TRBD1	many	TRBV6-2/TRBV6-3
CASKGGSPNYGYTF	TGTGCCAGCAAAGGGGGGTCCCCTAACTATGGCTACACCTTC	TRBJ1-2	.	many	TRBV6-6
CASRDRRNTEAFF	TGTGCCAGCAGGGACCGGCGGAACACTGAAGCTTTCTTT	TRBJ1-1	.	.	TRBV6-2/TRBV6-3
CATSDLQGWGQETQYF	TGTGCCACCAGTGATTTACAGGGTTGGGGGCAAGAGACCCAGTACTTC	TRBJ2-5	.	few	TRBV24-1
CASSFRGGQGLSEQYF	TGTGCCAGCAGTTTTAGGGGGGGACAGGGGTTGAGCGAGCAGTACTTC	TRBJ2-7	TRBD1	few	TRBV12-3/TRBV12-4
CASSIRGGLSTRSTDTQYF	TGTGCCAGTAGTATTCGGGGGGGCCTTAGTACACGGTCCACAGATACGCAGTATTTT	TRBJ2-3	TRBD2	.	TRBV19
CAWSLGTGGSGANVLTF	TGTGCCTGGAGTCTCGGGACAGGGGGCTCTGGGGCCAACGTCCTGACTTTC	TRBJ2-6	TRBD1	.	TRBV30
CAWNRQNRGIGYTF	TGTGCCTGGAACCGACAGAACCGGGGTATAGGCTACACCTTC	TRBJ1-2	.	.	TRBV30
CSARVPYGGTTDTQYF	TGCAGTGCTAGGGTTCCATACGGGGGGACCACAGATACGCAGTATTTT	TRBJ2-3	TRBD2	once	TRBV20-1
CASSPGLSDMQYF	TGTGCCAGCTCACCAGGGTTGTCAGATATGCAGTATTTT	TRBJ2-3	.	.	TRBV18
CSAAGLAGNEQYF	TGCAGTGCGGCCGGGCTAGCGGGCAACGAGCAGTACTTC	TRBJ2-7	TRBD2	.	TRBV20-1
CASSPDRADTQYF	TGTGCCAGCAGCCCGGACAGGGCAGATACGCAGTATTTT	TRBJ2-3	TRBD1	many	TRBV27
CASSEAEGFNQPQHF	TGTGCCAGCAGTGAAGCGGAGGGTTTCAATCAGCCCCAGCATTTT	TRBJ1-5	.	.	TRBV2
CASSLVASPLHF	TGTGCCAGCAGCTTAGTTGCTTCACCCCTCCACTTT	TRBJ1-6	.	.	TRBV7-2
CASSLASAGFREQFF	TGCGCCAGCAGCTTGGCTAGCGCGGGTTTCAGGGAGCAGTTCTTC	TRBJ2-1	.	many	TRBV5-1
CASSFGSSSYNSPLHF	TGTGCCAGCAGCTTTGGATCGAGCTCCTATAATTCACCCCTCCACTTT	TRBJ1-6	.	many	TRBV7-9
CASSGDRGLYGYTF	TGTGCCAGCAGTGGCGACAGGGGATTATATGGCTACACCTTC	TRBJ1-2	TRBD1	many	TRBV6-1
CSARSQETQYF	TGCAGTGCTAGAAGCCAAGAGACCCAGTACTTC	TRBJ2-5	.	many	TRBV20-1
CAISDAHQPQHF	TGTGCCATCAGTGACGCTCATCAGCCCCAGCATTTT	TRBJ1-5	.	many	TRBV10-3
CSVHPGQGDEQYF	TGCAGCGTCCATCCGGGACAGGGAGACGAGCAGTACTTC	TRBJ2-7	TRBD1	.	TRBV29-1
CASCKGDSGYNEQFF	TGTGCCAGCTGTAAGGGGGACAGTGGATACAATGAGCAGTTCTTC	TRBJ2-1	TRBD1	.	TRBV28
CASSYSKDTYGYTF	TGTGCCAGCAGTTACTCGAAAGACACCTATGGCTACACCTTC	TRBJ1-2	.	many	TRBV6-5
CASSARRTGNTEAFF	TGTGCCAGCAGCGCTCGACGGACAGGCAACACTGAAGCTTTCTTT	TRBJ1-1	TRBD1	.	TRBV11-2
CASSPQSLAKNIQYF	TGCGCCAGCAGCCCTCAGTCCCTAGCCAAAAACATTCAGTACTTC	TRBJ2-4	.	many	TRBV5-1
CATSARSYNEQFF	TGTGCCACCAGTGCGAGGTCCTACAATGAGCAGTTCTTC	TRBJ2-1	.	.	TRBV24-1
CASKGDSFNQPQHF	TGTGCCAGCAAGGGGGACAGTTTCAATCAGCCCCAGCATTTT	TRBJ1-5	TRBD1	.	TRBV6-1
CASSKPGQPLSGANVLTF	TGTGCCAGCAGTAAACCGGGACAGCCCCTCTCTGGGGCCAACGTCCTGACTTTC	TRBJ2-6	TRBD1	.	TRBV6-2/TRBV6-3
CASSPQPPGLAFHEQFF	TGTGCCAGCAGCCCCCAACCCCCGGGACTAGCCTTCCATGAGCAGTTCTTC	TRBJ2-1	TRBD2	many	TRBV7-2
CATSRDGQGYIMNTEAFF	TGTGCCACCAGCAGAGATGGTCAAGGTTATATAATGAACACTGAAGCTTTCTTT	TRBJ1-1	.	.	TRBV15
CASSLAPRTEAFF	TGTGCCAGCAGCTTGGCCCCTAGAACTGAAGCTTTCTTT	TRBJ1-1	.	few	TRBV11-2
CASSPTTGDTQHF	TGTGCCAGCTCACCGACCACGGGGGATACCCAGCATTTT	TRBJ1-5	.	.	TRBV18
CSARYQGADGYTF	TGCAGTGCTAGATACCAGGGGGCGGATGGCTACACCTTC	TRBJ1-2	TRBD1	many	TRBV20-1
CASSVGYSGGGNEQFF	TGTGCCAGCAGCGTAGGGTATAGCGGGGGGGGCAATGAGCAGTTCTTC	TRBJ2-1	TRBD2	.	TRBV9
CASSQDFATYEQYF	TGTGCCAGCAGCCAAGATTTCGCCACCTACGAGCAGTACTTC	TRBJ2-7	.	many	TRBV3-1
CSATPGTGFQPQHF	TGCAGTGCTACCCCCGGGACAGGGTTTCAGCCCCAGCATTTT	TRBJ1-5	TRBD1	few	TRBV20-1
CASSPTGPYNEQFF	TGTGCCAGCAGCCCAACAGGGCCCTACAATGAGCAGTTCTTC	TRBJ2-1	.	many	TRBV7-9
CASRGVGANVLTF	TGTGCCAGCAGGGGGGTAGGGGCCAACGTCCTGACTTTC	TRBJ2-6	.	many	TRBV28
CASSLQGNSNQPQHF	TGTGCCAGCAGCCTACAGGGGAATAGCAATCAGCCCCAGCATTTT	TRBJ1-5	TRBD1	many	TRBV12-3/TRBV12-4
CASSLKGGQASSGNTIYF	TGTGCCAGCAGCTTAAAGGGGGGACAGGCTAGCTCTGGAAACACCATATATTTT	TRBJ1-3	TRBD1	.	TRBV7-2
CASSPETWGGETQYF	TGTGCCAGCAGCCCCGAAACTTGGGGTGGGGAGACCCAGTACTTC	TRBJ2-5	.	few	TRBV5-6
CASSGPGNTEAFF	TGTGCCAGCAGTGGGCCAGGGAACACTGAAGCTTTCTTT	TRBJ1-1	.	.	TRBV28
CAWSLETGDQPQHF	TGTGCCTGGAGTCTTGAGACAGGGGATCAGCCCCAGCATTTT	TRBJ1-5	TRBD1	.	TRBV30
CASSFSGVSTDVEYF	TGTGCCAGCAGTTTTAGCGGGGTGAGCACAGATGTGGAGTATTTT	TRBJ2-3	TRBD2	.	TRBV12-3/TRBV12-4
CASSLREGNEVFF	TGTGCCAGCAGTTTACGGGAAGGGAATGAGGTTTTCTTT	TRBJ1-1	.	.	TRBV6-6
CASSRTSTASTDTQYF	TGTGCCAGCAGCCGAACGTCGACAGCTAGCACAGATACGCAGTATTTT	TRBJ2-3	.	once	TRBV7-2
CASRKRQGAFVSGANVLTF	TGTGCCAGCCGGAAGAGACAGGGGGCCTTCGTCTCTGGGGCCAACGTCCTGACTTTC	TRBJ2-6	TRBD1	many	TRBV27
CASSKAGTSTDTQYF	TGTGCCAGCAGTAAAGCCGGGACTTCGACAGATACGCAGTATTTT	TRBJ2-3	.	many	TRBV6-2/TRBV6-3
CAIAGQEGETQYF	TGTGCCATCGCAGGACAAGAGGGGGAGACCCAGTACTTC	TRBJ2-5	.	many	TRBV10-3
CASNLGGCGTDTQYF	TGTGCCAGCAACCTGGGGGGGTGTGGCACAGATACGCAGTATTTT	TRBJ2-3	TRBD2	.	TRBV5-4
CANGWVQETQYF	TGTGCCAACGGTTGGGTGCAAGAGACCCAGTACTTC	TRBJ2-5	.	.	TRBV11-3
CASSSSGTGNIQYF	TGTGCCAGCTCATCTTCCGGGACAGGAAACATTCAGTACTTC	TRBJ2-4	TRBD1	many	TRBV18
CASSLWESSYNEQFF	TGTGCCAGCAGTTTATGGGAGAGCTCCTACAATGAGCAGTTCTTC	TRBJ2-1	.	many	TRBV12-3/TRBV12-4
CASSYQAGWEQYF	TGTGCCAGCAGTTACCAGGCAGGGTGGGAGCAGTACTTC	TRBJ2-7	.	many	TRBV6-2/TRBV6-3
CASRTGGDYGYTF	TGTGCCAGCAGGACAGGGGGCGACTATGGCTACACCTTC	TRBJ1-2	TRBD1	.	TRBV28
CASRGDTPNTGELFF	TGTGCCAGCAGGGGGGATACACCAAACACCGGGGAGCTGTTTTTT	TRBJ2-2	.	.	TRBV6-1
CASSDLTGKNTGELFF	TGTGCCAGCAGTGACTTGACAGGGAAGAACACCGGGGAGCTGTTTTTT	TRBJ2-2	TRBD1	.	TRBV25-1
CATSPRQRSGTDTQYF	TGTGCCACCAGCCCACGGCAGCGCTCAGGAACAGATACGCAGTATTTT	TRBJ2-3	.	.	TRBV15